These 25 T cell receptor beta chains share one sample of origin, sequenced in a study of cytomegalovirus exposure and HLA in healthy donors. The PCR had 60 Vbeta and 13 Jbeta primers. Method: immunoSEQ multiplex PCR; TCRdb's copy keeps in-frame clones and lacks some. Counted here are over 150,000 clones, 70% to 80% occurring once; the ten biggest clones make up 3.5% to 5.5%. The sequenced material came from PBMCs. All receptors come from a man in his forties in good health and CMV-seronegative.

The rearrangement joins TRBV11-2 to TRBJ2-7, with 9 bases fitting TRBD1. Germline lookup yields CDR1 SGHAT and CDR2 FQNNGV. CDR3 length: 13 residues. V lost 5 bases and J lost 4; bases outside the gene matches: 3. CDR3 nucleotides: TGTGCCAGCAGCAAAGGACAGGGGTACGAGCAGTACTTC. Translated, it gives CASSKGQGYEQYF.

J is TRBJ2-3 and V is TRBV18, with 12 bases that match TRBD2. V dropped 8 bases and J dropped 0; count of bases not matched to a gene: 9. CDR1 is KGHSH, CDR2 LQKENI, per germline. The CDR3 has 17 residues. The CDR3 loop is CASRPGTSGLSTDTQYF. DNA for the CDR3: TGTGCCAGCCGTCCCGGGACTAGCGGGCTTAGCACAGATACGCAGTATTTT.

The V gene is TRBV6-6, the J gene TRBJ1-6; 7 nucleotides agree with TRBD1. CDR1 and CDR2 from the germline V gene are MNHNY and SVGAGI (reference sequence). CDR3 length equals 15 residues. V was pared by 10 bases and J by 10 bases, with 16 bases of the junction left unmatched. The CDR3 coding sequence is TGTGCCACCTCCGACTCCGGGACAGTAGACTCACCCCTCCACTTT. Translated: CATSDSGTVDSPLHF.

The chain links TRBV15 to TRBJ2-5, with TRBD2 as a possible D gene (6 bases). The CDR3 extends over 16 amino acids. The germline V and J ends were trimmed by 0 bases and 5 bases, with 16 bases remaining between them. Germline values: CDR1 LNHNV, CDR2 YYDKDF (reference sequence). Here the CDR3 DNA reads TGTGCCACCAGCAGAGATCTGACATTGGAGGGGGAGACCCAGTACTTC. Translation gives CATSRDLTLEGETQYF.

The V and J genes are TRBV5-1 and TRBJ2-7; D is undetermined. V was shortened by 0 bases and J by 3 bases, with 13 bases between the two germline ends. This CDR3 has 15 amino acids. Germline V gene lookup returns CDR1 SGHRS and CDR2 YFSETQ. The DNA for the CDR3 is TGCGCCAGCAGCTTGGGGCTAGTTATAGACTACGAGCAGTACTTC. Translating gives CASSLGLVIDYEQYF.

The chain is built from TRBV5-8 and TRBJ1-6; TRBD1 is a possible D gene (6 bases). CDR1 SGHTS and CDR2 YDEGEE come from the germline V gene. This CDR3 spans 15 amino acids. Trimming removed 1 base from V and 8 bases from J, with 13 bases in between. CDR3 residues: CASSLRRGRDSPLHF. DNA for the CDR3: TGTGCCAGCAGCTTGCGCAGGGGACGGGATTCACCCCTCCACTTT.

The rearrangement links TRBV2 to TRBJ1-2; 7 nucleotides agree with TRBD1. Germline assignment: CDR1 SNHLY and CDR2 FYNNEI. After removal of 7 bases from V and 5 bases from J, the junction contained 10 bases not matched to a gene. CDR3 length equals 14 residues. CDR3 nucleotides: TGTGCCAGCAACCAAGGGGGCGCGGCGTATGGCTACACCTTC. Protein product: CASNQGGAAYGYTF. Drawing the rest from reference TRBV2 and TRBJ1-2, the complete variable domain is EPEVTQTPSHQVTQMGQEVILRCVPISNHLYFYWYRQILGQKVEFLVSFYNNEISEKSEIFDDQFSVERPDGSNFTLKIRSTKLEDSAMYFCASNQGGAAYGYTFGSGTRLTVV.

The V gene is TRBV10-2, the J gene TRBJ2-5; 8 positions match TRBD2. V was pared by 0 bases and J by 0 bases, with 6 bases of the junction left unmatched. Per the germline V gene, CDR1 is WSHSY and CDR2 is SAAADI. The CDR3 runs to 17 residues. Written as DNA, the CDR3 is TGCGCCAGCAGTGAGTCGACGGCTAGCGGGTACCAAGAGACCCAGTACTTC. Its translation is CASSESTASGYQETQYF.

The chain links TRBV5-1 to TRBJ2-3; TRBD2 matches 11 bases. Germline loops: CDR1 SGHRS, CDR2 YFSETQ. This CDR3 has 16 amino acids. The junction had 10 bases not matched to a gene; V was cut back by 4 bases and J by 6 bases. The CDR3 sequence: CASSPSGGQQSDTQYF. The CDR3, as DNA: TGCGCCAGCAGCCCTAGCGGGGGGCAACAATCGGATACGCAGTATTTT.

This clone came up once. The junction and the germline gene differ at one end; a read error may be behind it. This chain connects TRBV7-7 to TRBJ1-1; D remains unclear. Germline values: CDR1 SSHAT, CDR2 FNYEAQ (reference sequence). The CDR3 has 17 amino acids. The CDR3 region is CASSLGVSRPQNTEAFF. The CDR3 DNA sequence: TGTGCTAGCAGCCTCGGCGTAAGCAGGCCACAGAACACTGAAGCTTTCTTT.

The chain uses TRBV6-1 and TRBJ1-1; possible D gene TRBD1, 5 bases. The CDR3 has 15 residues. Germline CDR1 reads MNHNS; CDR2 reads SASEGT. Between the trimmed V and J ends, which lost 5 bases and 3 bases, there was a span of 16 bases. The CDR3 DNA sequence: TGTGCCAGCAGTTCGTCAGGGTCGTTGGACACTGAAGCTTTCTTT. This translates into CASSSSGSLDTEAFF.

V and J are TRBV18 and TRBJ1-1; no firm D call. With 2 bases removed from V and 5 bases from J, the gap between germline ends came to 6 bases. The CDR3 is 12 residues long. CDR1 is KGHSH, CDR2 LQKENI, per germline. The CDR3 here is CASSPGRTEAFF. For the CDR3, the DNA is TGTGCCAGCTCACCAGGCCGTACTGAAGCTTTCTTT. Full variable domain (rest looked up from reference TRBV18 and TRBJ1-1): NAGVMQNPRHLVRRRGQEARLRCSPMKGHSHVYWYRQLPEEGLKFMVYLQKENIIDESGMPKERFSAEFPKEGPSILRIQQVVRGDSAAYFCASSPGRTEAFFGQGTRLTVV.

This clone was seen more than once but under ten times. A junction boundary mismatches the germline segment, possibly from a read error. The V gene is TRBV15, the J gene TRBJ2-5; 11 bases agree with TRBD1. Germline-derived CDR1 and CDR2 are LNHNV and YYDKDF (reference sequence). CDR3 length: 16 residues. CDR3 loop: CATSRVGTGGQRTQHF. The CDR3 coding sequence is TGTGCCACCAGCAGAGTTGGGACAGGGGGTCAGCGGACCCAGCACTTC.

Here the CDR3 reads CASSLATTGRYEQYF. The DNA for the CDR3 is TGTGCCAGCAGCTTAGCGACGACAGGTCGCTACGAGCAGTACTTC. The chain uses TRBV7-2 and TRBJ2-7; perhaps TRBD1 as D (6 bases). CDR3 length equals 15 residues. Per the germline V gene, CDR1 is SGHTA and CDR2 is FQGNSA. V was cut by 0 bases and J by 3 bases, with 12 bases left in between.

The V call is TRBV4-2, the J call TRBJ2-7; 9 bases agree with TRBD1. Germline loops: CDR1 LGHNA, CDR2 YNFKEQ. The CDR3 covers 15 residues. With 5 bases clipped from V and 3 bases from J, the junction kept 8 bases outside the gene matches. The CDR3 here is CASSGAGTGYYEQYF. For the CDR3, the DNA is TGTGCCAGCAGCGGGGCCGGGACAGGGTACTACGAGCAGTACTTC.

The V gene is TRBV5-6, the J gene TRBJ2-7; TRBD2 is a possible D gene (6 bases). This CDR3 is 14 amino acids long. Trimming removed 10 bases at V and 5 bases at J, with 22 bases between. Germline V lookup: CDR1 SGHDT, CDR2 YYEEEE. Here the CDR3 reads CAGTLWGSGHEQYF. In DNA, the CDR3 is TGTGCCGGCACACTTTGGGGGAGCGGGCACGAGCAGTACTTC.

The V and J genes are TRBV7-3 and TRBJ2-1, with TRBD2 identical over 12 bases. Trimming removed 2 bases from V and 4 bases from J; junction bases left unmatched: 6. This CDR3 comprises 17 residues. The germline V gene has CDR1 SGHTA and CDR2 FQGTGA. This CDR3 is CASSLASGGVGYNEQFF. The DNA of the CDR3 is TGTGCCAGCAGCTTAGCTAGCGGGGGGGTTGGGTACAATGAGCAGTTCTTC.

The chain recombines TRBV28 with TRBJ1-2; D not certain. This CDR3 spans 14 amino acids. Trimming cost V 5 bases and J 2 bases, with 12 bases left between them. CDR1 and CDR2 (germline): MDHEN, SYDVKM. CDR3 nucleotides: TGTGCCAGCAGTCTCCCGACATCCAACTATGGCTACACCTTC. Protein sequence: CASSLPTSNYGYTF.

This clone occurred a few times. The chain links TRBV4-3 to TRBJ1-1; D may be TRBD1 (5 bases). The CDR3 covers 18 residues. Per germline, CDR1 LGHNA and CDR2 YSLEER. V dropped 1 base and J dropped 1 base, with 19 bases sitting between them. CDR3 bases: TGCGCCAGCAGCCAAGGTGTTGGTACGGGGGGTGAGAACACTGAAGCTTTCTTT. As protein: CASSQGVGTGGENTEAFF.

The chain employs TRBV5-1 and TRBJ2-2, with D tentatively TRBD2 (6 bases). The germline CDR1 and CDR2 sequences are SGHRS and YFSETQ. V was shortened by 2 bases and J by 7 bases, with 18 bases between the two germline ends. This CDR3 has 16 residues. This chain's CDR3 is CASSFGGSPGFGELFF. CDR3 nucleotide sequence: TGCGCCAGCAGCTTTGGAGGGAGCCCAGGTTTCGGGGAGCTGTTTTTT.

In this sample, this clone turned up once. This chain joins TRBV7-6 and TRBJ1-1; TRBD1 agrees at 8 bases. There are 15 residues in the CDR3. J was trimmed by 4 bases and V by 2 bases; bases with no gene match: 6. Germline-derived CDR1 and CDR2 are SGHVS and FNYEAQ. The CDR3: CASSLMGQEGTEAFF. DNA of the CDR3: TGTGCCAGCAGCTTAATGGGACAGGAGGGCACTGAAGCTTTCTTT.

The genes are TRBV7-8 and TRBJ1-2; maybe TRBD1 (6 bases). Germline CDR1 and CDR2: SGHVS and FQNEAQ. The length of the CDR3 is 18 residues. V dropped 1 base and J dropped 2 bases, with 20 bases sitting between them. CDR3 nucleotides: TGTGCCAGCAGCTTAGGTCGGCTTGGGGGCACAGGGAACTATGGCTACACCTTC. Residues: CASSLGRLGGTGNYGYTF.

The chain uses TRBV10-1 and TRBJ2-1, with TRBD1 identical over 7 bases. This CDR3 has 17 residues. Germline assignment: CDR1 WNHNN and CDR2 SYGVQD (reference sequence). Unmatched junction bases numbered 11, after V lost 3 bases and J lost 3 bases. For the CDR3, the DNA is TGCGCCAGCAGTGACGGTCGAGCAGGGGGTCTCTACAATGAGCAGTTCTTC. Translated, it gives CASSDGRAGGLYNEQFF.

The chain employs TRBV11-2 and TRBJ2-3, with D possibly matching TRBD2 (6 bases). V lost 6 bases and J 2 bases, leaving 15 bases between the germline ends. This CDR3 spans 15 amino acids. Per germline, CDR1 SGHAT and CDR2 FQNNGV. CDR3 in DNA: TGTGCCAGCAGGAAAGGGAGGCCCCACACAGATACGCAGTATTTT. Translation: CASRKGRPHTDTQYF. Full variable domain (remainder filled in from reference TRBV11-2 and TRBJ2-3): EAGVAQSPRYKIIEKRQSVAFWCNPISGHATLYWYQQILGQGPKLLIQFQNNGVVDDSQLPKDRFSAERLKGVDSTLKIQPAKLEDSAVYLCASRKGRPHTDTQYFGPGTRLTVL.

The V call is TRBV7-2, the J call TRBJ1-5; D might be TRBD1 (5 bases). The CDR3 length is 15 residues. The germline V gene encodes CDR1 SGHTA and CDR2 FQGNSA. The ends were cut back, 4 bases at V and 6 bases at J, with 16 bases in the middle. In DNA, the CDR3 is TGTGCCAGCAGCTCCCCGGGGGGGTGGGGTCAGCCCCAGCATTTT. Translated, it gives CASSSPGGWGQPQHF.